The clone carrying this T cell receptor (beta chain) is termed medium-sized. CDR1 and CDR2 (germline): SGHNT, YYREEE (reference sequence). Trimming removed 4 bases from V and 1 base from J; junction bases left unmatched: 13. The CDR3 sequence is 17 residues long. Each TRB amplification used about 220-500 ng of genomic DNA from blood. BIOMED2 TRB-A/B primer pools were used in multiplex TRB PCR. TCRdb ran MiXCR on the multiplex PCR reads and lists one entry per CDR3 protein. The repertoire holds 5,600 or so distinct CDR3 sequences, with about 20% as singletons. This specimen belongs to a study of T and B cells in COVID-19 patients. Study overall: The recovered patients had mostly mild to moderate COVID-19 with outpatient management.

Sequencing was done on a sample of blood. The chain uses TRBV5-4 and TRBJ1-2; 7 bases map to TRBD1. This TCR derives from a human donor who had recovered from COVID-19. CDR3 sequence reads: CASSLPGQLSINYGYTF. For the CDR3, the DNA is TGTGCCAGCAGCCTACCGGGACAGCTCTCAATTAACTATGGCTACACCTTC.